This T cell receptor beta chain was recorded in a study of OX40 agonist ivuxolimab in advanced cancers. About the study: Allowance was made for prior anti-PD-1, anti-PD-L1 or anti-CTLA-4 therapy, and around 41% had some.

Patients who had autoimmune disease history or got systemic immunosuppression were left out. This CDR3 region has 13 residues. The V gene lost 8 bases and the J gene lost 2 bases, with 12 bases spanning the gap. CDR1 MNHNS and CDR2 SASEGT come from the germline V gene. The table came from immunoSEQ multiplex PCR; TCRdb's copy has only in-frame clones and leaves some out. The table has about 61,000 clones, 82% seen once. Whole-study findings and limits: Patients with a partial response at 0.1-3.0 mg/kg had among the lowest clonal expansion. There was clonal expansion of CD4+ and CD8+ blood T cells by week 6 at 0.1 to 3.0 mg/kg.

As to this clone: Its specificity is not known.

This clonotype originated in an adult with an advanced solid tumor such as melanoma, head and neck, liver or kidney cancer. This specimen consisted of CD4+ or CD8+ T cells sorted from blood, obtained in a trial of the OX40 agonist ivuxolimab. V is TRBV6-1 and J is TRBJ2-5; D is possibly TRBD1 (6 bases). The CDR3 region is CASRRDTQETQYF. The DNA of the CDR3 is TGTGCCAGCCGCCGGGACACACAAGAGACCCAGTACTTC.